Listed here are 13 T cell receptor beta chains from one sample, sequenced in a study of CD8 T cells in Susac syndrome. RNA amounts of 0.5 to 1 ug underwent reverse transcription with random hexamers. Using its own MiXCR run on the immunoSEQ multiplex PCR reads, TCRdb lists one record per CDR3 protein. The data hold over 100,000 distinct CDR3 sequences, with 90% to 98% observed a single time. Sample: CD4+ T cells from PBMCs. The receptors were sampled from a human donor in good health.

The V call is TRBV29-1, the J call TRBJ2-3; TRBD1 or TRBD2 may be the D gene (5 bases each). The V and J ends lost 4 bases and 1 base respectively, with 9 bases between them. The CDR3 has 13 amino acids. Germline V gene lookup returns CDR1 SQVTM and CDR2 ANQGSEA. The CDR3 loop is CSVAGRRTDTQYF. For the CDR3, the DNA is TGCAGCGTTGCGGGACGACGCACAGATACGCAGTATTTT.

The V and J genes are TRBV27 and TRBJ2-7; 8 positions agree with TRBD1. The V gene's germline CDR1 is MNHEY and CDR2 SMNVEV (reference sequence). Trimming removed 6 bases from V and 2 bases from J; junction bases left unmatched: 3. The CDR3 loop spans 13 amino acids. The CDR3 region has the DNA TGTGCCAGCAGCGGGACAGGTGCCTACGAGCAGTACTTC. The encoded protein is CASSGTGAYEQYF.

The CDR3 spells CASSLLTLTEQETQYF. CDR3 sequence (DNA): TGTGCCAGCAGCTTACTTACCCTGACAGAACAAGAGACCCAGTACTTC. The rearrangement joins TRBV7-9 to TRBJ2-5, with D perhaps matching TRBD1 (5 bases). V was pared by 2 bases and J by 2 bases, with 15 bases between. The germline CDR1 and CDR2 sequences are SEHNR and FQNEAQ (reference sequence). CDR3 length: 16 residues.

The chain recombines TRBV7-9 with TRBJ1-1, with no clear D. In germline, CDR1 is SEHNR, CDR2 FQNEAQ (reference sequence). The CDR3 length is 14 residues. V was clipped by 5 bases and J by 1 base, with 11 bases between them. The DNA of the CDR3 is TGTGCCAGCAGCGAGCCGACCGAGAACACTGAAGCTTTCTTT. It specifies CASSEPTENTEAFF. Using reference TRBV7-9 and TRBJ1-1 for the parts outside the CDR3, the full variable domain is DTGVSQNPRHKITKRGQNVTFRCDPISEHNRLYWYRQTLGQGPEFLTYFQNEAQLEKSRLLSDRFSAERPKGSFSTLEIQRTEQGDSAMYLCASSEPTENTEAFFGQGTRLTVV.

This clonotype was observed once. This chain connects TRBV29-1 to TRBJ2-1, with 7 nucleotides matching TRBD2. V trimming: 4 bases; J trimming: 1 base; junction bases outside the gene matches: 13. Germline CDR1 and CDR2: SQVTM and ANQGSEA. The CDR3 contains 17 residues. CDR3 sequence (DNA): TGCAGCGTTGTGAGGGGCTGGGCGGGAGCATCCTACAATGAGCAGTTCTTC. Amino acids: CSVVRGWAGASYNEQFF.

The chain links TRBV19 to TRBJ1-4, with TRBD1 matching over 8 bases. Trimming cost V 7 bases and J 1 base; bases outside gene matches: 8. This CDR3 contains 16 residues. Germline V gene data show CDR1 as LNHDA and CDR2 as SQIVND (reference sequence). The CDR3 spells CASTLGGTGTNEKLFF. In nucleotides, the CDR3 is TGTGCCAGTACCCTAGGCGGGACAGGAACTAATGAAAAACTGTTTTTT.

A single count supports this clonotype. V is TRBV28 and J is TRBJ2-5; unclear D gene. V dropped 6 bases and J dropped 2 bases, with 16 bases sitting between them. This CDR3 contains 15 residues. The germline V gene encodes CDR1 MDHEN and CDR2 SYDVKM. CDR3: CASSPQTSDQETQYF. The CDR3 DNA reads as TGTGCCAGCAGCCCCCAGACGTCAGATCAAGAGACCCAGTACTTC.

The chain is built from TRBV20-1 and TRBJ2-7, with 9 bases matching TRBD2. The V gene end was trimmed by 4 bases and the J gene end by 4 bases; junction bases not matched to a gene: 2. CDR1 and CDR2 from the germline V gene are DFQATT and SNEGSKA (reference sequence). The CDR3 is 12 residues long. The CDR3, as DNA: TGCAGTGCTACTGCGGGAGGGTACGAGCAGTACTTC. Translation gives CSATAGGYEQYF.

The chain uses TRBV6-2 or TRBV6-3 and TRBJ2-7; TRBD2 agrees at 10 bases. The CDR3 length is 14 residues. The V segment lost 8 bases and the J segment 6 bases; nucleotides outside the gene matches: 10. Germline V lookup: CDR1 MNHEY, CDR2 SVGEGT. CDR3 DNA sequence: TGTGCCAGCCGAGTAGCGGGAGGACCGGGCGAGCAGTACTTC. This gives the protein CASRVAGGPGEQYF.

The V gene is TRBV25-1, the J gene TRBJ2-2; 11 bases agree with TRBD2. With 6 bases clipped from V and 0 bases from J, the junction kept 3 bases outside the gene matches. Germline values: CDR1 MGHDK, CDR2 SYGVNS. The CDR3 contains 16 residues. CDR3 sequence reads: CASSPSGRSNTGELFF. In DNA, the CDR3 is TGTGCCAGCAGCCCTAGCGGGAGGTCGAACACCGGGGAGCTGTTTTTT.

V is TRBV19 and J is TRBJ1-2, with D possibly matching TRBD1 (5 bases). The CDR3 runs to 16 residues. V was cut by 5 bases and J by 4 bases, with 20 bases left in between. CDR1 LNHDA and CDR2 SQIVND come from the germline V gene (reference sequence). CDR3 bases: TGTGCCAGTAGTGCCACCGGGACGGGAGGCTCCTATGGCTACACCTTC. It translates to CASSATGTGGSYGYTF.

The chain recombines TRBV3-1 with TRBJ1-3; D not certain. Trimming stripped 1 base from V and 4 bases from J, with 11 bases between. Germline V gene data show CDR1 as LGHDT and CDR2 as YNNKEL (reference sequence). The CDR3 has 15 amino acids. The CDR3 bases are TGTGCCAGCAGCCAAGCGTCGGCAGGCGGAAACACCATATATTTT. Protein: CASSQASAGGNTIYF.

This chain uses TRBV24-1 with TRBJ1-1; 12 bases agree with TRBD1. V shed 4 bases and J 10 bases; nucleotides not matched to a gene: 6. There are 14 residues in the CDR3. CDR1 is KGHDR and CDR2 is SFDVKD in the germline V gene. The DNA for the CDR3 is TGTGCCACCAGTGACTCCGGGACAGGGGGCCGAGCTTTCTTT. Its protein product is CATSDSGTGGRAFF.